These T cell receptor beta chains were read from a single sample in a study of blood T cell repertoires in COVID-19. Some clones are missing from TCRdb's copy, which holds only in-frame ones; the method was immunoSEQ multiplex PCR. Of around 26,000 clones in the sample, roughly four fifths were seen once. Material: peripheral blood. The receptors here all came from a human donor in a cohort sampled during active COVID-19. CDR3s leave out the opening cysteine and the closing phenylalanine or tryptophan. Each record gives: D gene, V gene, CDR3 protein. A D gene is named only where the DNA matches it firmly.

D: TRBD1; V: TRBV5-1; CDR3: ASSAGQGADNEQF
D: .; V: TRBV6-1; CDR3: ASSDIGGARQPQH
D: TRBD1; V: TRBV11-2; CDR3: ASSLEGQGSNEQF
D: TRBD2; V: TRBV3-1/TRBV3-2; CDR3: ASSRSGTYNEQF
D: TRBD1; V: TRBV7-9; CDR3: ASSRMGQGAYEQY
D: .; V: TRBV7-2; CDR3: ASSLVQAYNSPLH